The 22 T cell receptor beta chains below come from one sample, sequenced in a study of beta chain features in type 1 diabetes. Expressed TCRB transcripts were sequenced because the isolated RNA had all been reverse transcribed beforehand. Sequencing was performed with immunoSEQ multiplex PCR; in TCRdb, only in-frame clones are kept and a portion is missing. The table has more than 300,000 clones, around an eighth seen once. Sequences were obtained from naive CD4+ T cells from blood. The receptors were gathered from a man younger than 35 in good health.

This clone was seen more than once but under ten times. The DNA of the CDR3 is TGTGCCAGCAGTCCGACAGGATTCCGCTACGAGCAGTACTTC. Translated: CASSPTGFRYEQYF. The rearrangement joins TRBV28 to TRBJ2-7; maybe TRBD1 (6 bases). V was shortened by 5 bases and J by 3 bases, with 14 bases between the two germline ends. The CDR3 runs to 14 residues. Germline loops: CDR1 MDHEN, CDR2 SYDVKM.

The chain couples TRBV15 to TRBJ1-5; D may be TRBD1 (5 bases). Trimming removed 5 bases at V and 3 bases at J, with 17 bases between. There are 16 residues in the CDR3. Germline CDR1 is LNHNV and CDR2 is YYDKDF (reference sequence). CDR3 amino acids: CATSHNQGLFNQPQHF. CDR3 sequence (DNA): TGTGCCACCAGCCATAACCAGGGACTGTTCAATCAGCCCCAGCATTTT.

The genes are TRBV30 and TRBJ1-3; no definite D call. CDR3 length: 15 residues. The V and J ends lost 2 bases and 0 bases respectively, with 11 bases between them. The germline V gene encodes CDR1 GTSNPN and CDR2 SVGIG (reference sequence). CDR3 in amino acids: CAWSFAGSSGNTIYF. Here the CDR3 DNA reads TGTGCCTGGAGTTTCGCAGGCAGCTCTGGAAACACCATATATTTT.

A few counts support this clone. The V gene is TRBV7-2, the J gene TRBJ2-5; tentative D call: TRBD1 (5 bases). Looked up from germline, CDR1 is SGHTA and CDR2 is FQGNSA. CDR3 length equals 18 residues. V was cut by 2 bases and J by 2 bases, with 21 bases left in between. As DNA, the CDR3 is TGTGCCAGCAGCTTAAGGTCCCTCCCAACAGGATTACAAGAGACCCAGTACTTC. This translates into CASSLRSLPTGLQETQYF. The variable domain in full, completed from reference TRBV7-2 and TRBJ2-5, reads GAGVSQSPSNKVTEKGKDVELRCDPISGHTALYWYRQSLGQGLEFLIYFQGNSAPDKSGLPSDRFSAERTGGSVSTLTIQRTQQEDSAVYLCASSLRSLPTGLQETQYFGPGTRLLVL.

The chain combines TRBV18 with TRBJ1-1; TRBD1 agrees at 7 bases. The junction had 5 bases not matched to a gene; V was cut back by 1 base and J by 9 bases. CDR1 is KGHSH, CDR2 LQKENI, per germline. The CDR3 contains 13 residues. In nucleotides, the CDR3 is TGTGCCAGCTCACCACGAGACAGGGATAAAGCTTTCTTT. Its protein product is CASSPRDRDKAFF.

This clone showed up just a few times. The J gene is TRBJ2-7, the V gene TRBV4-2, with 7 positions matching TRBD1. This CDR3 is built from 15 residues. CDR1 and CDR2 (germline): LGHNA, YNFKEQ. Trimming took 0 bases from V and 7 from J; bases not matched to a gene: 9. The CDR3 loop is CASSQDLEGAREQYF. CDR3 bases: TGTGCCAGCAGCCAAGATCTAGAGGGGGCGCGTGAGCAGTACTTC.

Remarks on this clone: The junction departs from germline at one end; a sequencing error may be responsible. The CDR3: CASTYQGQHTDTQYF. The CDR3 DNA sequence: TGTGCCAGCACTTACCAGGGACAGCACACAGATACGCAGTATTTT. J is TRBJ2-3 and V is TRBV6-5, with 7 positions matching TRBD1. The CDR3 consists of 15 residues. Germline V gene lookup returns CDR1 MNHEY and CDR2 SVGAGI.

This clone was observed a few times. This chain uses TRBV28 with TRBJ1-1; D not certain. Trimming took 3 bases from V and 2 from J, leaving 10 bases between them. The CDR3 extends over 14 amino acids. Germline V gives CDR1 MDHEN, CDR2 SYDVKM. The CDR3 coding sequence is TGTGCCAGCAGTTTTCCTTGGCAAAACACTGAAGCTTTCTTT. Translating it yields CASSFPWQNTEAFF.

The chain is built from TRBV30 and TRBJ1-4, with TRBD1 matching 9 bases. V trimming: 5 bases; J trimming: 3 bases; junction bases outside the gene matches: 1. CDR3 size: 13 residues. The germline gives CDR1 GTSNPN, CDR2 SVGIG (reference sequence). The CDR3 here is CAWGTGSNEKLFF. The CDR3 DNA reads TGTGCCTGGGGGACAGGGTCTAATGAAAAACTGTTTTTT.

V usage is TRBV11-2 and J usage is TRBJ2-5, with D unresolved. This CDR3 contains 14 residues. Germline V gives CDR1 SGHAT, CDR2 FQNNGV. V was pared by 4 bases and J by 5 bases, with 14 bases between. The CDR3 sequence is CASSYAPEFETQYF. Here the CDR3 DNA reads TGTGCCAGCAGCTACGCCCCGGAGTTTGAGACCCAGTACTTC.

The genes are TRBV20-1 and TRBJ2-1; D not certain. V lost 6 bases and J 9 bases, leaving 9 bases between the germline ends. The germline CDR1 and CDR2 sequences are DFQATT and SNEGSKA (reference sequence). This CDR3 is 10 amino acids long. The CDR3 loop is CSALTGEQFF. CDR3 coding DNA: TGCAGTGCCTTAACCGGTGAGCAGTTCTTC.

This clone came up a few times. The V gene is TRBV27, the J gene TRBJ2-7, with 9 nucleotides matching TRBD1. The length of the CDR3 is 15 residues. Germline V CDR1 and CDR2: MNHEY, SMNVEV (reference sequence). J gave up 7 bases and V 5 bases, and 12 bases lay outside the gene matches. This CDR3 reads CASSILQGAAVEQYF. CDR3 DNA: TGTGCCAGCAGTATCCTACAGGGGGCTGCGGTTGAGCAGTACTTC.

This clone turned up a few times. The rearrangement links TRBV25-1 to TRBJ2-5; TRBD2 is a possible D gene (7 bases). CDR1 MGHDK and CDR2 SYGVNS come from the germline V gene. The CDR3 sequence is 16 residues long. V shed 2 bases and J shed 5 bases, with 18 bases lying between them. CDR3 loop: CASSERWGGGGETQYF. CDR3 in DNA: TGTGCCAGCAGTGAAAGGTGGGGGGGCGGAGGCGAGACCCAGTACTTC.

This clone appeared a few times. V is TRBV7-9 and J is TRBJ2-1; 9 bases match TRBD1. The germline gives CDR1 SEHNR, CDR2 FQNEAQ (reference sequence). The CDR3 length is 14 residues. Germline trimming cut 7 bases from V and 7 bases from J; bases unmatched to any gene: 8. The CDR3 reads CASNRDRDPNEQFF. The DNA for the CDR3 is TGTGCCAGCAATCGGGACAGGGACCCAAATGAGCAGTTCTTC.

The table lists this clone with a few counts. This CDR3 reads CASSIGGQAFQPQHF. CDR3 nucleotide sequence: TGTGCCAGTAGTATAGGAGGACAGGCCTTCCAGCCCCAGCATTTT. J is TRBJ1-5 and V is TRBV19; 7 bases map to TRBD1. CDR1 is LNHDA and CDR2 is SQIVND in the germline V gene (reference sequence). J gave up 7 bases and V 1 base, and 7 bases lay outside the gene matches. This CDR3 contains 15 residues.

Here the CDR3 reads CASSVGIAGDGETQYF. Here the CDR3 DNA reads TGTGCCAGCAGCGTAGGTATAGCGGGAGATGGAGAGACCCAGTACTTC. V gene TRBV9 combines with J gene TRBJ2-5; 9 nucleotides line up with TRBD2. V lost 0 bases and J lost 4; bases outside the gene matches: 7. CDR3 length: 16 residues. Germline V gene data show CDR1 as SGDLS and CDR2 as YYNGEE.

V usage is TRBV2 and J usage is TRBJ1-5, with D uncertain. This CDR3 has 16 amino acids. V lost 7 bases and J lost 0, with 16 bases in between. Germline CDR1 is SNHLY and CDR2 is FYNNEI. The CDR3 DNA follows: TGTGCCAGCACCCCTCGGTTCGGTGCTAGCAATCAGCCCCAGCATTTT. It is translated as CASTPRFGASNQPQHF.

This clone was counted a few times. V is TRBV28 and J is TRBJ2-5, with D perhaps TRBD2 (6 bases). The CDR3 runs 18 residues. The germline V gene encodes CDR1 MDHEN and CDR2 SYDVKM. The CDR3 spells CVLERGEAGRMGQETQYF. The CDR3 DNA reads as TGTGTCCTGGAGAGGGGCGAAGCCGGGAGAATGGGTCAAGAGACCCAGTACTTC.

As to this clone: Other DNA sequences in the same sample also yield this CDR3. The chain employs TRBV7-9 and TRBJ2-5; 11 bases are a match to TRBD2. CDR3 size: 14 residues. The J segment lost 3 bases and the V segment lost 5 bases, leaving 2 bases of the junction unmatched. Germline values: CDR1 SEHNR, CDR2 FQNEAQ (reference sequence). CDR3 region: CASSLLAGEETQYF. CDR3 sequence (DNA): TGTGCCAGCAGCCTACTAGCGGGGGAAGAGACCCAGTACTTC. Looking up the rest from reference TRBV7-9 and TRBJ2-5 gives the full variable domain: DTGVSQNPRHKITKRGQNVTFRCDPISEHNRLYWYRQTLGQGPEFLTYFQNEAQLEKSRLLSDRFSAERPKGSFSTLEIQRTEQGDSAMYLCASSLLAGEETQYFGPGTRLLVL.

This chain uses TRBV5-4 with TRBJ2-7; D possibly corresponds to TRBD1 (6 bases). Germline V gene lookup returns CDR1 SGHNT and CDR2 YYREEE (reference sequence). The CDR3 is made up of 16 amino acids. Trimming removed 4 bases at V and 0 bases at J, with 17 bases between. In DNA form, the CDR3 reads TGTGCCAGCAGCCTATACGGACAGAGTCCCTCCTACGAGCAGTACTTC. Protein: CASSLYGQSPSYEQYF.

The gene calls are TRBV5-1 and TRBJ2-3, with 7 bases matching TRBD1. Germline V gives CDR1 SGHRS, CDR2 YFSETQ. Trimming took 1 base from V and 5 from J; bases not matched to a gene: 4. The CDR3 extends over 14 amino acids. CDR3 bases: TGCGCCAGCAGCTTGACTACAGGGGAAGATACGCAGTATTTT. Encoded protein: CASSLTTGEDTQYF.

This clone has just a few counts. V gene TRBV30 combines with J gene TRBJ1-3, with D possibly matching TRBD1 (5 bases). From germline, CDR1 is GTSNPN and CDR2 SVGIG (reference sequence). The CDR3 is 13 amino acids. The V end lost 4 bases, the J end lost 1 base, and 8 bases lay between the germline ends. This CDR3 is CAWNGGSGNTIYF. In DNA form, the CDR3 reads TGTGCCTGGAACGGGGGATCTGGAAACACCATATATTTT.